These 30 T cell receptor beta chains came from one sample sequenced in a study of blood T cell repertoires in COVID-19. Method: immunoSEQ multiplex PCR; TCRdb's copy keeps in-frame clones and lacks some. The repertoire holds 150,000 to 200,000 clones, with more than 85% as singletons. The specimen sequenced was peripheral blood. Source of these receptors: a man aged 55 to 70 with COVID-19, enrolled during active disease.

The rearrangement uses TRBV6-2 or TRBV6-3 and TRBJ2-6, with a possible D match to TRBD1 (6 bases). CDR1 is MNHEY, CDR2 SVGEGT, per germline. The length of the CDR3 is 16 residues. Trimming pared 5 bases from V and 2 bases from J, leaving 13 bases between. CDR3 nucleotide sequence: TGTGCCAGCAGTCAAACAGGGTTTCCTGGGGCCAACGTCCTGACTTTC. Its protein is CASSQTGFPGANVLTF.

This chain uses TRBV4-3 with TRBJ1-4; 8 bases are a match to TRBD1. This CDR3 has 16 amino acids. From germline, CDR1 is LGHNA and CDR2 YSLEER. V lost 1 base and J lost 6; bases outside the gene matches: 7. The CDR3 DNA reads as TGCGCCAGCAGCCAAGTCTGGGGACAGGCCGATGAAAAACTGTTTTTT. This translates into CASSQVWGQADEKLFF.

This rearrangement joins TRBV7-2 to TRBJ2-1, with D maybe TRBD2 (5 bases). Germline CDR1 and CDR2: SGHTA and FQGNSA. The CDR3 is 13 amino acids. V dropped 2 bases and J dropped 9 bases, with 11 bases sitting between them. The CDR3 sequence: CASSLHGLAEQFF. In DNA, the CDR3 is TGTGCCAGCAGCTTACATGGGCTAGCTGAGCAGTTCTTC.

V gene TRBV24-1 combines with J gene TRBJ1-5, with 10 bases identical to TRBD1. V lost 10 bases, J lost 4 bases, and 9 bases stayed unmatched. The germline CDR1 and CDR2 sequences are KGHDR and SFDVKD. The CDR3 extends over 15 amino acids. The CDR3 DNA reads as TGTGCCACTCGTTCCGGGACAGGGGCAAATCAGCCCCAGCATTTT. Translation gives CATRSGTGANQPQHF.

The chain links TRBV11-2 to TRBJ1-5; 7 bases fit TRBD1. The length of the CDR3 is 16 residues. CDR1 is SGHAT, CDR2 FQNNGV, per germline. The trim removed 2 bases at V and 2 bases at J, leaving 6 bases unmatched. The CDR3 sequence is CASSLNRGSGNQPQHF. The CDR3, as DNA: TGTGCCAGCAGCTTAAACAGGGGCTCTGGCAATCAGCCCCAGCATTTT.

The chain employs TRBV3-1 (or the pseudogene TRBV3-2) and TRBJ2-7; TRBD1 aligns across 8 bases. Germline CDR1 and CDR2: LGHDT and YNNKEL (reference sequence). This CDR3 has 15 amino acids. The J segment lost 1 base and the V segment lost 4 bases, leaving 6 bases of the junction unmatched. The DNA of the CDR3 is TGTGCCAGCAGCCCCGGACAGGGCGGGTCCTACGAGCAGTACTTC. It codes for CASSPGQGGSYEQYF.

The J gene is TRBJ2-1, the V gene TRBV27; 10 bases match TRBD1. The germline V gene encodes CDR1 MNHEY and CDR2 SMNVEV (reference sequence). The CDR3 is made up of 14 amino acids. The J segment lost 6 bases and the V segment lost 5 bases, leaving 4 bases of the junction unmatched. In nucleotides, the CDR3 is TGTGCCAGCAGTCGGGACAGGGGAATCAATGAGCAGTTCTTC. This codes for CASSRDRGINEQFF.

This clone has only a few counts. The CDR3: CASRMDGTPRRNTEAFF. The DNA of the CDR3 is TGTGCCAGTAGGATGGATGGGACTCCCAGGCGAAACACTGAAGCTTTCTTT. The V and J genes are TRBV19 and TRBJ1-1; D possibly corresponds to TRBD1 (5 bases). Trimming stripped 6 bases from V and 2 bases from J, with 22 bases between. The CDR3 consists of 17 residues. Germline V CDR1 and CDR2: LNHDA, SQIVND (reference sequence).

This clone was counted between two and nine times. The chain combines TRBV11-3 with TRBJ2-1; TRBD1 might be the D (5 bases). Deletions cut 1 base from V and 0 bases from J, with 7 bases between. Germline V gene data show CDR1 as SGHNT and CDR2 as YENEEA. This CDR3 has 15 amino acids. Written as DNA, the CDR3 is TGTGCCAGCAGCTTAGGGCAGGGCTCCTACAATGAGCAGTTCTTC. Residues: CASSLGQGSYNEQFF.

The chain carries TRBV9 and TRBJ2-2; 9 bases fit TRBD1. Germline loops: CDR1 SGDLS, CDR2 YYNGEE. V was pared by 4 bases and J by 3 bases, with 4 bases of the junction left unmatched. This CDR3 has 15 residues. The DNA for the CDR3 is TGTGCCAGCAGCAAAACAGGGGGCTACACCGGGGAGCTGTTTTTT. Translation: CASSKTGGYTGELFF.

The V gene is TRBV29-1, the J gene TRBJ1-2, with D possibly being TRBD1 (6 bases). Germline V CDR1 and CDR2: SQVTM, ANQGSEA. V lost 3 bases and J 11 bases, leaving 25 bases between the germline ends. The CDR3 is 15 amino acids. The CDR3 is CSVEERGGGSNSYTF. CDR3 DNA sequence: TGCAGCGTTGAGGAGAGAGGGGGTGGGAGTAATTCTTACACCTTC.

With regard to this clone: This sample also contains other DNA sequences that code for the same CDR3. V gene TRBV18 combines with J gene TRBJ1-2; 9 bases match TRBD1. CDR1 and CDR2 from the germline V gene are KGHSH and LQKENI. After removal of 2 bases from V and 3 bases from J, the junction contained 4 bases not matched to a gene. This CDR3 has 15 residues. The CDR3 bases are TGTGCCAGCTCACCAGGCACAGGGGGCGACTATGGCTACACCTTC. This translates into CASSPGTGGDYGYTF.

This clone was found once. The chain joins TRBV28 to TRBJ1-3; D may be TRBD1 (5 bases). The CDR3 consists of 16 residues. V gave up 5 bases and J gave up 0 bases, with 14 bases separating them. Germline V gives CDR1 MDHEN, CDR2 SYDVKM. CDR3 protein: CASSLIDDSSGNTIYF. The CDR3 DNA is TGTGCCAGCAGTCTAATCGACGACAGCTCTGGAAACACCATATATTTT.

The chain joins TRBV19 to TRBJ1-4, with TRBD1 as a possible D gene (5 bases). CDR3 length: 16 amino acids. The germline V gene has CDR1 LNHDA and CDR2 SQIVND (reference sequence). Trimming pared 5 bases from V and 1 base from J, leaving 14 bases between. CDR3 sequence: CASSGRVAVTNEKLFF. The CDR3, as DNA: TGTGCCAGTAGTGGCAGGGTTGCGGTAACTAATGAAAAACTGTTTTTT.

The CDR3 sequence: CASSNRLNYGYTF. CDR3 DNA sequence: TGTGCCAGCAGTAACAGGTTAAACTATGGCTACACCTTC. The chain couples TRBV28 to TRBJ1-2; TRBD1 might be the D (5 bases). V lost 5 bases to trimming and J lost 2 bases, with 9 bases between them. This CDR3 has 13 amino acids. Germline-derived CDR1 and CDR2 are MDHEN and SYDVKM.

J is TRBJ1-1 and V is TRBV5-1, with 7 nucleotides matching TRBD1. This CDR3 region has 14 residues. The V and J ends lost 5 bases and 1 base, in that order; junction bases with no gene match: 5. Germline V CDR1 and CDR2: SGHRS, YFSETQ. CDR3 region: CASSAGTANTEAFF. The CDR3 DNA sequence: TGCGCCAGCAGTGCCGGGACAGCGAACACTGAAGCTTTCTTT.

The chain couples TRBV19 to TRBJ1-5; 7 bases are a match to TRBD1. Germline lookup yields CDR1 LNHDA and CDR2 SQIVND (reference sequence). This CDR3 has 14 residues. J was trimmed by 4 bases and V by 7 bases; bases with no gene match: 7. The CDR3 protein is CASTPGGTNQPQHF. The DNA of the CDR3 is TGTGCCAGTACCCCAGGGGGGACAAATCAGCCCCAGCATTTT. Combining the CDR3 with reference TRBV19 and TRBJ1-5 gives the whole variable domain DGGITQSPKYLFRKEGQNVTLSCEQNLNHDAMYWYRQDPGQGLRLIYYSQIVNDFQKGDIAEGYSVSREKKESFPLTVTSAQKNPTAFYLCASTPGGTNQPQHFGDGTRLSIL.

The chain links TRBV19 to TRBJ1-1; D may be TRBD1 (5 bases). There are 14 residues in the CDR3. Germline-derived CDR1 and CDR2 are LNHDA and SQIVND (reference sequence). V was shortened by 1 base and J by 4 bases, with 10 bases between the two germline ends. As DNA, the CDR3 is TGTGCCAGTAGTATAGTACGGGGGAGCACTGAAGCTTTCTTT. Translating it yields CASSIVRGSTEAFF.

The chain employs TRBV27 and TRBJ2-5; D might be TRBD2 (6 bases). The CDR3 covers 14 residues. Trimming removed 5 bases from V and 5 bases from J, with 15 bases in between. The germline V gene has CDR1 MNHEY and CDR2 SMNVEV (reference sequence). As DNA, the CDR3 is TGTGCCAGCAGTGCGGGACTTACCATGGAGACCCAGTACTTC. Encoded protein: CASSAGLTMETQYF.

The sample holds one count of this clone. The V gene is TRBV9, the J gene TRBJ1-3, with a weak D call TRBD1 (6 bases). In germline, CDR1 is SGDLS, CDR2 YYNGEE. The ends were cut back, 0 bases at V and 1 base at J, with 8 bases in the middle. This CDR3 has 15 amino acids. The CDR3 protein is CASSVAGQSGNTIYF. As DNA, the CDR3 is TGTGCCAGCAGCGTAGCTGGACAGTCTGGAAACACCATATATTTT.

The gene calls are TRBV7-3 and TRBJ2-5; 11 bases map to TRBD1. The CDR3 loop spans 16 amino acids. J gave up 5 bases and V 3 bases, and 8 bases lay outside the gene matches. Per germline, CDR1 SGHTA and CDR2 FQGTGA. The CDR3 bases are TGTGCCAGCAGCTTGGGGACAGGGGGTTTTGATGAGACCCAGTACTTC. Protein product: CASSLGTGGFDETQYF. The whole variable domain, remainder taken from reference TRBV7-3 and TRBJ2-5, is GAGVSQTPSNKVTEKGKYVELRCDPISGHTALYWYRQSLGQGPEFLIYFQGTGAADDSGLPNDRFFAVRPEGSVSTLKIQRTERGDSAVYLCASSLGTGGFDETQYFGPGTRLLVL.

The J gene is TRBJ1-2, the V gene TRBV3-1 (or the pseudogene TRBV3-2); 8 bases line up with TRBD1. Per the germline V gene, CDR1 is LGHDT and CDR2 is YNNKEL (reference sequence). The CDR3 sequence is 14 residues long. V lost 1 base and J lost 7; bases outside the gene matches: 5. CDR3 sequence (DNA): TGTGCCAGCAGCCAAGCAGGGGGCAGGGGTGGCTACACCTTC. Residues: CASSQAGGRGGYTF.

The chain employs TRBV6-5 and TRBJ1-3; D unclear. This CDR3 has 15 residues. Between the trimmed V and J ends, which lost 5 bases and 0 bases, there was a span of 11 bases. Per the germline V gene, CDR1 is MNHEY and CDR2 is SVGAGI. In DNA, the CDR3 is TGTGCCAGCAGTCCCCGGGTCCCCTCTGGAAACACCATATATTTT. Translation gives CASSPRVPSGNTIYF.

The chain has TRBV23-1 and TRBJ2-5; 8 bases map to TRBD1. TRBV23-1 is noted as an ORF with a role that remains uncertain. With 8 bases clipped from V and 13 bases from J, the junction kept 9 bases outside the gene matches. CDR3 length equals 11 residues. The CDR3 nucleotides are TGCGCCAGCCTTGGGCGGGACAGGCCGTACTTC. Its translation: CASLGRDRPYF.

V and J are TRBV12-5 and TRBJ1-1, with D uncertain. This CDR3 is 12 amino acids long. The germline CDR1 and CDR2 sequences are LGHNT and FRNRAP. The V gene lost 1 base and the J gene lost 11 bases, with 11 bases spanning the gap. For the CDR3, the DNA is TGTGCTAGTGGTTTGGGCGTCATAGCTGCTTTCTTT. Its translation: CASGLGVIAAFF.

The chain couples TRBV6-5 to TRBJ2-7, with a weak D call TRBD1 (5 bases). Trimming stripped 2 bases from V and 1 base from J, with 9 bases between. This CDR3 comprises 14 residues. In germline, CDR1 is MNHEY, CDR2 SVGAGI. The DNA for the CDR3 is TGTGCCAGCAGTTACGGTCAGGGTTCCTACGAGCAGTACTTC. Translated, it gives CASSYGQGSYEQYF.

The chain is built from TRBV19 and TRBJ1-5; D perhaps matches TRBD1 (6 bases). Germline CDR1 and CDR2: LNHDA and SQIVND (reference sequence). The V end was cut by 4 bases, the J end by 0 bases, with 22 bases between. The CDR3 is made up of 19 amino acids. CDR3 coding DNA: TGTGCCAGTAGTAGACAGGAGATTGTACGTTCATATAGCAATCAGCCCCAGCATTTT. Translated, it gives CASSRQEIVRSYSNQPQHF. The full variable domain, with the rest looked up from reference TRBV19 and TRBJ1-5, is DGGITQSPKYLFRKEGQNVTLSCEQNLNHDAMYWYRQDPGQGLRLIYYSQIVNDFQKGDIAEGYSVSREKKESFPLTVTSAQKNPTAFYLCASSRQEIVRSYSNQPQHFGDGTRLSIL.

CDR3 in amino acids: CASSGLAGGRGETQYF. The DNA of the CDR3 is TGTGCCAGCAGCGGACTAGCGGGAGGCCGGGGAGAGACCCAGTACTTC. This chain links TRBV2 with TRBJ2-5; 14 bases match TRBD2. V lost 6 bases and J lost 4; bases outside the gene matches: 7. CDR3 size: 16 residues. CDR1 is SNHLY and CDR2 is FYNNEI in the germline V gene.

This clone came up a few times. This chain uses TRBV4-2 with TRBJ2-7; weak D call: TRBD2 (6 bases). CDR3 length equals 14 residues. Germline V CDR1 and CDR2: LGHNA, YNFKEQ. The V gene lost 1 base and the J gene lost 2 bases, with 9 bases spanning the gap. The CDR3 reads CASSQGRGTYEQYF. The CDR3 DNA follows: TGTGCCAGCAGCCAAGGACGGGGGACCTACGAGCAGTACTTC.

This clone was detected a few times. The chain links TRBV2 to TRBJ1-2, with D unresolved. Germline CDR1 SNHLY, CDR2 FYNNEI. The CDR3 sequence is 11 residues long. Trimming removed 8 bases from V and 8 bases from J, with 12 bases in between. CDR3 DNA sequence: TGTGCCAGCGGGCTTTTGGTGGGCTACACCTTC. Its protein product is CASGLLVGYTF. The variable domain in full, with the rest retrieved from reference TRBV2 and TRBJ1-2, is EPEVTQTPSHQVTQMGQEVILRCVPISNHLYFYWYRQILGQKVEFLVSFYNNEISEKSEIFDDQFSVERPDGSNFTLKIRSTKLEDSAMYFCASGLLVGYTFGSGTRLTVV.